Included here is one TCR beta chain sequence, with context. Its antigen is not identified. Attached unique molecular identifiers marked individual cDNA molecules. TCRdb itself ran the 5' RACE reads through MiXCR, one entry per CDR3 protein. The table has fewer than 120,000 distinct CDR3 sequences, over 9.5% seen once. The sample comes from a study of early T cells in non-severe SARS-CoV-2 infection. On the study more broadly: Sequencing used unsorted whole-blood bulk RNA, so chains lack pairing.

Germline V lookup: CDR1 SQVTM, CDR2 ANQGSEA. The CDR3 consists of 13 residues. V was cut by 6 bases and J by 2 bases, with 10 bases left in between. Study-wide findings and caveats: The study's VDJdb matching favored anti-spike CD8 responses and missed private and CD4 specificities.

The TCR comes from an adult who was a healthcare worker with PCR-confirmed SARS-CoV-2 infection or an uninfected control (not recorded which). The chain combines TRBV29-1 with TRBJ2-2; D is perhaps TRBD2 (7 bases). This specimen consisted of whole blood, obtained at baseline. CDR3 sequence reads: CSVGGLNTGELFF. The CDR3 coding sequence is TGCAGCGTGGGGGGGCTCAACACCGGGGAGCTGTTTTTT.